This entry lists 5 T cell receptor beta chains sequenced from one sample in a study of T cell responses to AZD1222 COVID-19 vaccine (dated by TCRdb to the early 2020s). To prepare the library, the immunoSEQ multiplex PCR assay was applied. The clones in this table, taken by TCRdb from immuneACCESS, are in-frame only. Not every clone is retained; where verified, under half of the shortfall comes from an unresolved V gene, and the cause of the rest is unknown. For this sample there are approximately 110,000 clones; less than 90% appear just once. 4.4% of the sample is in the top ten clones. Explained via the paper, the time point label denotes: baseline before first vaccination. The sequencing here drew on peripheral blood, taken on day 0 of AZD1222 vaccination. Receptors originate from an adult in good health.

This clone was found once. V gene TRBV3-1 (or the pseudogene TRBV3-2) combines with J gene TRBJ1-3; perhaps TRBD1 as D (6 bases). The V gene lost 4 bases and the J gene lost 0 bases, with 10 bases spanning the gap. This CDR3 comprises 15 residues. Germline CDR1 is LGHDT and CDR2 is YNNKEL (reference sequence). The CDR3 loop reads CASSPGTNSGNTIYF. The CDR3 DNA sequence: TGTGCCAGCAGCCCCGGGACAAACTCTGGAAACACCATATATTTT.

The chain carries TRBV7-9 and TRBJ1-2; 8 nucleotides line up with TRBD1. The trim removed 0 bases at V and 4 bases at J, leaving 7 bases unmatched. Germline V CDR1 and CDR2: SEHNR, FQNEAQ (reference sequence). The CDR3 covers 16 residues. CDR3 DNA: TGTGCCAGCAGCTTAGCGGCAGGGGGCATTAGCTATGGCTACACCTTC. Protein product: CASSLAAGGISYGYTF.

V and J are TRBV19 and TRBJ2-1, with TRBD2 matching over 7 bases. J lost 8 bases, V lost 7 bases, and 17 bases had no gene match. In germline, CDR1 is LNHDA, CDR2 SQIVND (reference sequence). This CDR3 has 16 amino acids. The CDR3 region is CASTPPAGHFGDEQFF. CDR3 nucleotide sequence: TGTGCCAGTACTCCGCCAGCGGGGCACTTTGGGGATGAGCAGTTCTTC. Filled out from reference TRBV19 and TRBJ2-1, the complete variable domain reads DGGITQSPKYLFRKEGQNVTLSCEQNLNHDAMYWYRQDPGQGLRLIYYSQIVNDFQKGDIAEGYSVSREKKESFPLTVTSAQKNPTAFYLCASTPPAGHFGDEQFFGPGTRLTVL.

CDR3 coding DNA: TGTGCCAGCAGCCCCTATGGGGGGGCGGCCACAGATACGCAGTATTTT. It encodes CASSPYGGAATDTQYF. J is TRBJ2-3 and V is TRBV14; weak D call: TRBD2 (7 bases). Trimming removed 4 bases from V and 2 bases from J, with 16 bases in between. Germline-derived CDR1 and CDR2 are SGHDN and FVKESK. The CDR3 is made up of 16 amino acids.

The chain is built from TRBV7-9 and TRBJ2-5, with TRBD1 as a possible D gene (6 bases). Trimming removed 6 bases from V and 4 bases from J, with 21 bases in between. Germline values: CDR1 SEHNR, CDR2 FQNEAQ (reference sequence). CDR3 length: 16 amino acids. CDR3 sequence reads: CASSQGWGPKGETQYF. The CDR3 nucleotides read TGTGCCAGCAGTCAGGGGTGGGGACCAAAGGGAGAGACCCAGTACTTC.